These 23 T cell receptor beta chains share one sample of origin, sequenced in a study of blood T cell repertoires in COVID-19 (dated by TCRdb to about 2020). The library relied on the immunoSEQ multiplex PCR assay. In TCRdb, the immuneACCESS table is reduced to in-frame sequences with V and J assigned. These tables do not hold every clone; where another copy was compared, an unresolved V gene accounts for under half, and the others remain unexplained. The sample table shows about 160,000 clones, and about nine tenths are seen once. The ten largest clones take up roughly 4.5% of the sample. Sequenced input: peripheral blood. All receptors derive from a woman aged 60-75 years with active or convalescent COVID-19.

The rearrangement links TRBV29-1 to TRBJ2-7; D is unresolved. Trimming stripped 6 bases from V and 1 base from J, with 10 bases between. This CDR3 has 12 amino acids. Germline V CDR1 and CDR2: SQVTM, ANQGSEA. CDR3 DNA sequence: TGCAGCGTCTCATCGGGTTCCTACGAGCAGTACTTC. Residues: CSVSSGSYEQYF.

The chain is built from TRBV4-1 and TRBJ2-2, with unresolved D. Trimming took off 2 bases at V and 5 bases at J, with 3 bases between the two ends. CDR3 length: 12 amino acids. Germline loops: CDR1 MGHRA, CDR2 YSYEKL. The DNA of the CDR3 is TGCGCCAGCAGCCAACGTACCGGGGAGCTGTTTTTT. Translation: CASSQRTGELFF.

In this sample, this clone turned up a few times. This sequence joins TRBV3-1 (or the pseudogene TRBV3-2) and TRBJ1-2, with D possibly being TRBD1 (6 bases). The V gene lost 1 base and the J gene lost 7 bases, with 16 bases spanning the gap. CDR3 size: 15 residues. Per germline, CDR1 LGHDT and CDR2 YNNKEL (reference sequence). CDR3 sequence reads: CASSQGNRVGSGYTF. The CDR3 nucleotides are TGTGCCAGCAGCCAAGGAAACAGGGTTGGGAGTGGCTACACCTTC.

In this sample, this clone turned up once. The gene calls are TRBV6-5 and TRBJ2-7; 11 nucleotides match TRBD2. CDR1 is MNHEY, CDR2 SVGAGI, per germline. The CDR3 covers 15 residues. V lost 10 bases to trimming and J lost 1 base; unmatched junction nucleotides: 9. CDR3 nucleotides: TGTGCCACCAAAACCGGGACTAGCGGTTCCTACGAGCAGTACTTC. It translates to CATKTGTSGSYEQYF.

In DNA, the CDR3 is TGCGCCAGCAACTTAGCGGGGAAAAGCACAGATACGCAGTATTTT. This codes for CASNLAGKSTDTQYF. The V call is TRBV5-1, the J call TRBJ2-3; 8 positions agree with TRBD2. CDR3 length: 15 residues. The trim removed 6 bases at V and 0 bases at J, leaving 6 bases unmatched. In germline, CDR1 is SGHRS, CDR2 YFSETQ.

The chain has TRBV18 and TRBJ2-2, with 7 nucleotides matching TRBD1. CDR3 length: 16 residues. The germline CDR1 and CDR2 sequences are KGHSH and LQKENI. Trimming at V came to 0 bases and at J to 0 bases, leaving 1 base not matched to a gene. The CDR3 is CASSPPQGANTGELFF. Written as DNA, the CDR3 is TGTGCCAGCTCACCACCTCAGGGGGCGAACACCGGGGAGCTGTTTTTT.

The J gene is TRBJ2-3, the V gene TRBV20-1; maybe TRBD1 (5 bases). Germline loops: CDR1 DFQATT, CDR2 SNEGSKA (reference sequence). The CDR3 is 13 residues long. Trimming pared 3 bases from V and 4 bases from J, leaving 11 bases between. The CDR3 coding sequence is TGCAGTGCTAGTGAAGGGGCCCCAGATACGCAGTATTTT. Its translation: CSASEGAPDTQYF.

This chain connects TRBV5-1 to TRBJ2-1; 8 bases match TRBD1. The CDR3 contains 18 residues. V trimming: 4 bases; J trimming: 0 bases; junction bases outside the gene matches: 12. Germline values: CDR1 SGHRS, CDR2 YFSETQ. The CDR3 region is CASSPDGTGHSSYNEQFF. The CDR3 DNA is TGCGCCAGCAGCCCAGACGGGACAGGACATAGCTCCTACAATGAGCAGTTCTTC.

This clone was recorded only once. The rearrangement uses TRBV12-3 or TRBV12-4 and TRBJ2-1; TRBD2 matches 8 bases. The CDR3 is made up of 13 amino acids. Trimming at V came to 7 bases and at J to 7 bases, leaving 6 bases not matched to a gene. CDR3 DNA sequence: TGTGCCAGCATCCAAAAGCGGGGGAATGAGCAGTTCTTC. Encoded protein: CASIQKRGNEQFF.

This chain's CDR3 is CATSDLGRDNSPLHF. CDR3 nucleotides: TGTGCCACCAGTGATTTAGGCAGGGATAATTCACCCCTCCACTTT. The chain combines TRBV24-1 with TRBJ1-6; D perhaps matches TRBD1 (5 bases). Germline lookup yields CDR1 KGHDR and CDR2 SFDVKD. The CDR3 contains 15 residues. Trimming stripped 1 base from V and 5 bases from J, with 8 bases between.

J is TRBJ1-6 and V is TRBV7-6; 9 nucleotides align to TRBD1. CDR3 length equals 15 residues. Germline lookup yields CDR1 SGHVS and CDR2 FNYEAQ. Unmatched junction bases numbered 4, after V lost 2 bases and J lost 8 bases. The CDR3 nucleotides read TGTGCCAGCAGCTTACGACAGGGGGTTGATTCACCCCTCCACTTT. It translates to CASSLRQGVDSPLHF.

V and J are TRBV3-1 (or the pseudogene TRBV3-2) and TRBJ1-2; 11 bases map to TRBD1. Trimming cost V 4 bases and J 3 bases; bases outside gene matches: 4. Germline CDR1 reads LGHDT; CDR2 reads YNNKEL (reference sequence). The CDR3 totals 15 residues. CDR3 protein: CASSPGQGVDYGYTF. CDR3 sequence (DNA): TGTGCCAGCAGCCCGGGACAGGGGGTTGACTATGGCTACACCTTC.

J is TRBJ2-1 and V is TRBV18; 7 positions match TRBD2. The germline V gene has CDR1 KGHSH and CDR2 LQKENI. V lost 6 bases to trimming and J lost 9 bases; unmatched junction nucleotides: 14. The CDR3 sequence is 15 residues long. CDR3 region: CASSAGVYDVGEQFF. CDR3 DNA: TGTGCCAGCTCGGCGGGGGTCTATGACGTCGGTGAGCAGTTCTTC.

This clone was observed a single time. The V gene is TRBV10-1, the J gene TRBJ1-6; D is ambiguous. This CDR3 has 15 amino acids. The germline V and J ends were trimmed by 10 bases and 0 bases, with 13 bases remaining between them. Germline V gives CDR1 WNHNN, CDR2 SYGVQD (reference sequence). The DNA for the CDR3 is TGCGCCACCTGCCGCCCTAGCTCCTATAATTCACCCCTCCACTTT. This codes for CATCRPSSYNSPLHF.

The chain carries TRBV4-3 and TRBJ2-1; D is uncertain. This CDR3 is 13 amino acids long. Trimming removed 1 base at V and 5 bases at J, with 6 bases between. From germline, CDR1 is LGHNA and CDR2 YSLEER. Written as DNA, the CDR3 is TGCGCCAGCAGCCAAGCGCTACACAATGAGCAGTTCTTC. Its protein product is CASSQALHNEQFF.

The V call is TRBV5-1, the J call TRBJ1-4; 7 nucleotides line up with TRBD1. In germline, CDR1 is SGHRS, CDR2 YFSETQ. CDR3 size: 15 residues. J gave up 3 bases and V 4 bases, and 6 bases lay outside the gene matches. CDR3 nucleotide sequence: TGCGCCAGCAGCACTGACAGGGCGGCTAATGAAAAACTGTTTTTT. As protein: CASSTDRAANEKLFF.

V is TRBV30 and J is TRBJ1-2, with 12 bases lining up with TRBD1. The germline CDR1 and CDR2 sequences are GTSNPN and SVGIG (reference sequence). The CDR3 has 14 amino acids. V was pared by 6 bases and J by 2 bases, with 4 bases of the junction left unmatched. The CDR3 protein is CACPGQGANYGYTF. CDR3 bases: TGTGCCTGCCCGGGACAGGGGGCGAACTATGGCTACACCTTC. Supplemented by reference TRBV30 and TRBJ1-2, the full variable domain reads SQTIHQWPATLVQPVGSPLSLECTVEGTSNPNLYWYRQAAGRGLQLLFYSVGIGQISSEVPQNLSASRPQDRQFILSSKKLLLSDSGFYLCACPGQGANYGYTFGSGTRLTVV.

The CDR3 bases are TGTGCCAGCAGTTACCCGGGTCAGTATAATTCACCCCTCCACTTT. Protein product: CASSYPGQYNSPLHF. V is TRBV6-2 or TRBV6-3 and J is TRBJ1-6; D uncertain. CDR1 MNHEY and CDR2 SVGEGT come from the germline V gene. This CDR3 has 15 amino acids. V was cut by 2 bases and J by 4 bases, with 9 bases left in between.

The rearrangement links TRBV18 to TRBJ2-7, with 11 bases fitting TRBD2. Looked up from germline, CDR1 is KGHSH and CDR2 is LQKENI. V shed 4 bases, J shed 4 bases, and the junction held 6 bases outside the gene matches. The CDR3 length is 15 residues. The CDR3 loop reads CASSLGTSGVYEQYF. The CDR3 nucleotides read TGTGCCAGCTCACTCGGGACTAGCGGTGTATACGAGCAGTACTTC.

The J gene is TRBJ1-2, the V gene TRBV5-5, with D perhaps TRBD1 (5 bases). The CDR3 covers 16 residues. CDR1 and CDR2 (germline): SGHKS, YYEKEE (reference sequence). V lost 4 bases and J 8 bases, leaving 24 bases between the germline ends. As DNA, the CDR3 is TGTGCCAGCAGCGGGACCGGGGAGGCTAGGGGTAACGGCTACACCTTC. It is translated as CASSGTGEARGNGYTF.

The genes are TRBV4-1 and TRBJ2-3, with 10 bases matching TRBD2. The CDR3 totals 17 residues. Germline CDR1 MGHRA, CDR2 YSYEKL. Trimming cost V 0 bases and J 5 bases; bases outside gene matches: 8. The CDR3 protein is CASSQDPPGTSEDTQYF. DNA of the CDR3: TGCGCCAGCAGCCAAGACCCACCGGGGACTAGCGAAGATACGCAGTATTTT.

V is TRBV5-1 and J is TRBJ1-2; 7 bases fit TRBD1. This CDR3 is 14 amino acids long. Germline V gene data show CDR1 as SGHRS and CDR2 as YFSETQ. With 4 bases clipped from V and 8 bases from J, the junction kept 11 bases outside the gene matches. The CDR3 DNA reads as TGCGCCAGCAGCATGGGACAGCCCAGGGGGGGCTACACCTTC. Residues: CASSMGQPRGGYTF.

This chain joins TRBV6-5 and TRBJ1-2; TRBD1 agrees at 7 bases. CDR3 length: 13 residues. V dropped 10 bases and J dropped 2; count of bases not matched to a gene: 7. Germline values: CDR1 MNHEY, CDR2 SVGAGI. CDR3 DNA: TGTGCCATCAGGGGGGCCTCCAACTATGGCTACACCTTC. Its translation is CAIRGASNYGYTF.